The source of this T cell receptor (beta chain) is a study of pediatric ulcerative colitis. This clone appeared a few times. The rectum was sampled with one to two pinch biopsies at colonoscopy. Germline V gene sequence: CDR1 SGHTA, CDR2 FQGTGA. V trimming: 5 bases; J trimming: 8 bases; junction bases outside the gene matches: 2. This CDR3 region has 12 residues. Sequencing depth was up to 500,000 reads per sample. Method: immunoSEQ multiplex PCR; TCRdb's copy keeps in-frame clones and lacks some. Of 30,000 to 35,000 clones in the sample, 81% were seen once. The genes are TRBV7-3 and TRBJ2-1; 8 nucleotides line up with TRBD1. This receptor was taken from a boy under 18 with mild ulcerative colitis. The specimen sequenced was gut tissue. DNA for the CDR3: TGTGCCAGCAGCGAGACAGGGGATGAGCAGTTCTTC. Encoded protein: CASSETGDEQFF.